This TCR beta chain was sequenced during a study of response to subunit inactivated influenza vaccine. The trim removed 1 base at V and 9 bases at J, leaving 12 bases unmatched. Germline CDR1 is LGHNA and CDR2 is YNFKEQ. This CDR3 region has 16 residues. TCRdb reprocessed the RT-PCR reads with MiXCR, giving one entry per CDR3 protein. The table lists 650,000 to 850,000 distinct CDR3 sequences, over 11% of them singletons, with 6.5% to 8.5% in the top ten. This clonotype was seen a few times. The antigen is not known. General study findings and limits: That few new T cells are recruited by each seasonal influenza vaccination was the authors' suggestion.

V gene TRBV4-2 combines with J gene TRBJ2-1, with 7 bases matching TRBD2. This sequence originates from a man between 50 and 59 years old who received an inactivated influenza vaccine. Sequenced here: PBMCs from blood, sampled approximately 15 days before vaccination. The CDR3 DNA reads TGTGCCAGCAGCCAAGCCGGGACTACTGATTTTAGTGAGCAGTTCTTC. Protein sequence: CASSQAGTTDFSEQFF.